The clone carrying this T cell receptor (beta chain) was detected only once. The length of the CDR3 is 13 residues. The germline CDR1 and CDR2 sequences are LGHDT and YNNKEL (reference sequence). Trimming cost V 5 bases and J 6 bases, with 13 bases left between them. The data derive from a study of blood T cell repertoires in COVID-19. Study details: Samples came from the United States, Italy and Spain, spanning acute and convalescent COVID-19. T cells, B-cell-depleted T cells, or PBMCs provided the cDNA or gDNA that served as material.

As processed by the authors: Estimates of nucleated cell counts were drawn from the amplification of reference gene primers. Method: immunoSEQ multiplex PCR; TCRdb's copy keeps in-frame clones and lacks some. That table supplies the V and J calls and clone size; D and trimming were determined from the DNA. This table holds 190,000 or so clones, about 80% found once. Sequencing was performed on peripheral blood. The TCR comes from a human donor with acute or convalescent COVID-19. The donor label of this sample is uncertain. This chain links TRBV3-1 (or the pseudogene TRBV3-2) with TRBJ1-2, with no clear D. The CDR3 region has the DNA TGTGCCAGCAGCTTTCGGATTGCGGATGGCTACACCTTC. Translation: CASSFRIADGYTF.